This is a list of T cell receptor beta chains from one sample in a study of OX40 agonist ivuxolimab in advanced cancers. Clones were sequenced by immunoSEQ multiplex PCR, and TCRdb holds only the in-frame ones, with some missing. This sample carries about 8,300 clones, 65% to 80% of them seen once, and the ten largest clones take roughly half. The sequenced sample was CD4+ or CD8+ T cells sorted from blood, obtained in a trial of the OX40 agonist ivuxolimab. The receptors stem from an adult with an advanced solid tumor such as melanoma, head and neck, liver or kidney cancer. The CDR3 runs from the conserved cysteine through the conserved F or W. Fields, in order: J gene, V gene, CDR3 protein.

>TRBJ2-7|TRBV14
CASSGGGAHRSYEQYF
>TRBJ2-7|TRBV5-1
CASSIGQNHYEQYF
>TRBJ2-7|TRBV27
CASRGGVANTYEQYF
>TRBJ2-1|TRBV9
CASSTWGGGDEQFF
>TRBJ2-3|TRBV2
CASRPGTRYPTDTQYF
>TRBJ2-7|TRBV4-1
CASSPLREGSYEQYF
>TRBJ2-2|TRBV9
CASSTGGNTGELFF
>TRBJ2-3|TRBV7-7
CASSSAQGSDTQYF
>TRBJ2-7|TRBV23-1
CASSHTPPGDLVHQAYEQYF
>TRBJ2-3|TRBV9
CASSVGGLSADTQYF
>TRBJ2-4|TRBV27
CASTGDPSRENIQYF
>TRBJ2-5|TRBV11-1
CASSLEHRGGPLRETQYF
>TRBJ1-2|TRBV19
CASSTGGVWYGYTF
>TRBJ2-7|TRBV5-4
CASSLSSSYEQYF
>TRBJ2-3|TRBV6-5
CASSYASPDTQYF
>TRBJ2-7|TRBV27
CASSSGQGRVYEQYF
>TRBJ1-6|TRBV6-5
CASSTGANNSPLHF
>TRBJ2-7|TRBV5-1
CASSLVGPGTYEQYF
>TRBJ1-5|TRBV27
CASSPGGQPQHF
>TRBJ2-6|TRBV5-1
CASSKGRPPGANVLTF